These 19 T cell receptor beta chains came from one sample sequenced in a study of cytomegalovirus exposure and HLA in healthy donors. The table came from immunoSEQ multiplex PCR; TCRdb's copy has only in-frame clones and leaves some out. This sample has about 120,000 clones; about 82% occur once, and the top ten carry 4% to 6%. Sequenced: PBMCs. The receptor set was obtained from a man aged 18 to 29 in good health and CMV-seronegative.

This chain connects TRBV6-4 to TRBJ2-3; perhaps TRBD1 as D (5 bases). The germline V gene has CDR1 MRHNA and CDR2 SNTAGT. Trimming pared 5 bases from V and 3 bases from J, leaving 12 bases between. This CDR3 is 14 amino acids long. CDR3 DNA sequence: TGTGCCAGCAGTACGACAGATGGTACAGATACGCAGTATTTT. It is translated as CASSTTDGTDTQYF.

The V call is TRBV6-6, the J call TRBJ1-4; D not resolved. From germline, CDR1 is MNHNY and CDR2 SVGAGI (reference sequence). This CDR3 has 14 amino acids. The V end was cut by 2 bases, the J end by 7 bases, with 11 bases between. The CDR3 loop is CASSYGDPGEKLFF. For the CDR3, the DNA is TGTGCCAGCAGTTACGGAGATCCTGGTGAAAAACTGTTTTTT.

The chain couples TRBV2 to TRBJ1-3, with TRBD1 matching 7 bases. The CDR3 is 13 amino acids. Germline-derived CDR1 and CDR2 are SNHLY and FYNNEI. V gave up 6 bases and J gave up 3 bases; unmatched junction bases: 2. In DNA form, the CDR3 reads TGTGCCAGCAGGGGACAGAGTGGAAACACCATATATTTT. It encodes CASRGQSGNTIYF.

V is TRBV19 and J is TRBJ2-3; D is uncertain. Looked up from germline, CDR1 is LNHDA and CDR2 is SQIVND (reference sequence). The ends were cut back, 2 bases at V and 2 bases at J, with 5 bases in the middle. The CDR3 covers 13 residues. CDR3 loop: CASSIRVTDTQYF. The DNA for the CDR3 is TGTGCCAGTAGTATACGGGTCACAGATACGCAGTATTTT.

This clone has a single count. The chain is built from TRBV19 and TRBJ1-1; 8 bases line up with TRBD1. Germline CDR1 is LNHDA and CDR2 is SQIVND (reference sequence). The CDR3 contains 13 residues. V trimming: 6 bases; J trimming: 4 bases; junction bases outside the gene matches: 4. CDR3 in DNA: TGTGCCAGTAGCATAACAGGGGGCACTGAAGCTTTCTTT. This encodes CASSITGGTEAFF.

This clone was seen once. The gene calls are TRBV6-1 and TRBJ1-5, with TRBD1 matching 7 bases. After removal of 4 bases from V and 6 bases from J, the junction contained 6 bases not matched to a gene. The CDR3 is 14 amino acids. CDR1 and CDR2 from the germline V gene are MNHNS and SASEGT. The CDR3 nucleotides read TGTGCCAGCAGTGCGGGACAGCAGGCTCAGCCCCAGCATTTT. It yields the protein CASSAGQQAQPQHF.

The gene calls are TRBV19 and TRBJ1-1, with 7 bases lining up with TRBD1. Germline CDR1 reads LNHDA; CDR2 reads SQIVND (reference sequence). CDR3 length: 18 amino acids. Unmatched junction bases numbered 15, after V lost 5 bases and J lost 0 bases. The CDR3 is CASSPRLGQILMNTEAFF. DNA of the CDR3: TGTGCCAGTAGTCCCCGATTGGGACAGATCCTCATGAACACTGAAGCTTTCTTT.

The chain is built from TRBV5-1 and TRBJ2-1, with D perhaps matching TRBD2 (7 bases). Deletions cut 4 bases from V and 9 bases from J, with 11 bases between. Germline V gene data show CDR1 as SGHRS and CDR2 as YFSETQ. The CDR3 consists of 12 residues. CDR3: CASSGGGREQFF. The CDR3 nucleotides read TGCGCCAGCAGCGGGGGGGGCCGTGAGCAGTTCTTC.

The gene calls are TRBV18 and TRBJ1-1; the D gene is possibly TRBD1 (5 bases). V lost 2 bases and J lost 0, with 13 bases in between. Germline loops: CDR1 KGHSH, CDR2 LQKENI. The CDR3 loop spans 16 amino acids. CDR3: CASSPFVGEVNTEAFF. The CDR3 DNA sequence: TGTGCCAGCTCACCATTTGTAGGGGAGGTGAACACTGAAGCTTTCTTT. Full variable domain (outside the CDR3, taken from reference TRBV18 and TRBJ1-1): NAGVMQNPRHLVRRRGQEARLRCSPMKGHSHVYWYRQLPEEGLKFMVYLQKENIIDESGMPKERFSAEFPKEGPSILRIQQVVRGDSAAYFCASSPFVGEVNTEAFFGQGTRLTVV.

This chain connects TRBV15 to TRBJ2-2; 7 bases align to TRBD1. J gave up 3 bases and V 0 bases, and 10 bases lay outside the gene matches. CDR1 is LNHNV, CDR2 YYDKDF, per germline (reference sequence). The CDR3 consists of 18 residues. The CDR3 reads CATSRDFRRQGDTGELFF. CDR3 coding DNA: TGTGCCACCAGCAGAGATTTCAGAAGACAGGGTGACACCGGGGAGCTGTTTTTT.

The chain joins TRBV19 to TRBJ2-2, with a tentative D call TRBD1 (5 bases). The germline CDR1 and CDR2 sequences are LNHDA and SQIVND (reference sequence). The V end was cut by 4 bases, the J end by 5 bases, with 11 bases between. There are 14 residues in the CDR3. In DNA form, the CDR3 reads TGTGCCAGTAGTACCAGTCGACAGACCGGGGAGCTGTTTTTT. Residues: CASSTSRQTGELFF.

The chain employs TRBV27 and TRBJ1-2; TRBD1 might be the D (5 bases). Germline CDR1 and CDR2: MNHEY and SMNVEV (reference sequence). The CDR3 runs 15 residues. V gave up 5 bases and J gave up 4 bases, with 17 bases separating them. The CDR3 loop reads CASSPVTGGGYGYTF. CDR3 sequence (DNA): TGTGCCAGCAGTCCGGTTACGGGGGGAGGCTATGGCTACACCTTC.

The chain carries TRBV6-6 and TRBJ1-1, with TRBD1 matching over 7 bases. This CDR3 has 16 residues. V dropped 7 bases and J dropped 4; count of bases not matched to a gene: 15. Germline CDR1 is MNHNY and CDR2 is SVGAGI (reference sequence). In DNA form, the CDR3 reads TGTGCCAGCACTACTGAAGGGGGGAACAGGGGCACTGAAGCTTTCTTT. It yields the protein CASTTEGGNRGTEAFF.

The chain employs TRBV15 and TRBJ1-2, with D possibly matching TRBD1 (6 bases). CDR1 is LNHNV, CDR2 YYDKDF, per germline (reference sequence). This CDR3 is 15 amino acids long. Trimming stripped 0 bases from V and 8 bases from J, with 16 bases between. CDR3 residues: CATSRDRTASGGYTF. CDR3 coding DNA: TGTGCCACCAGCAGAGATCGGACAGCCAGTGGCGGCTACACCTTC.

This sequence joins TRBV5-1 and TRBJ1-4; unclear D gene. Germline assignment: CDR1 SGHRS and CDR2 YFSETQ. CDR3 length equals 14 residues. The V end was cut by 8 bases, the J end by 0 bases, with 11 bases between. The CDR3 is CASRGAATNEKLFF. The CDR3, as DNA: TGCGCCAGTCGGGGAGCGGCAACTAATGAAAAACTGTTTTTT.

This chain's CDR3 is CASSLEVWPAFNEQFF. The CDR3 DNA reads as TGTGCCAGCAGCTTAGAAGTGTGGCCTGCCTTCAACGAGCAGTTCTTC. The chain carries TRBV7-6 and TRBJ2-1; D is undetermined. This CDR3 is 16 amino acids long. V was trimmed by 1 base and J by 10 bases, leaving 20 bases between them. CDR1 is SGHVS and CDR2 is FNYEAQ in the germline V gene. The whole variable domain, filled in from reference TRBV7-6 and TRBJ2-1, reads GAGVSQSPRYKVTKRGQDVALRCDPISGHVSLYWYRQALGQGPEFLTYFNYEAQQDKSGLPNDRFSAERPEGSISTLTIQRTEQRDSAMYRCASSLEVWPAFNEQFFGPGTRLTVL.

This chain connects TRBV7-2 to TRBJ1-2; a weak D match, TRBD1 (5 bases). The CDR3 is 16 amino acids. Per germline, CDR1 SGHTA and CDR2 FQGNSA. V was shortened by 1 base and J by 4 bases, with 16 bases between the two germline ends. CDR3 sequence (DNA): TGTGCCAGCAGCTTAGTTGGGCAGGGTAGAGGCTATGGCTACACCTTC. Translation: CASSLVGQGRGYGYTF.

This chain joins TRBV27 and TRBJ2-1, with 8 bases that match TRBD1. The CDR3 spans 13 residues. The junction had 3 bases not matched to a gene; V was cut back by 6 bases and J by 5 bases. Germline V lookup: CDR1 MNHEY, CDR2 SMNVEV (reference sequence). The CDR3 loop reads CASSWTGNNEQFF. CDR3 coding DNA: TGTGCCAGCAGCTGGACAGGGAACAATGAGCAGTTCTTC.

This chain uses TRBV27 with TRBJ2-1; 10 bases agree with TRBD1. Germline CDR1 MNHEY, CDR2 SMNVEV (reference sequence). The V gene end was trimmed by 8 bases and the J gene end by 7 bases; junction bases not matched to a gene: 8. The CDR3 is made up of 14 amino acids. The CDR3 here is CASRGTGEGNEQFF. In DNA form, the CDR3 reads TGTGCCAGCCGAGGGACAGGGGAAGGGAATGAGCAGTTCTTC.